This TCR beta chain was documented in a study of cytomegalovirus exposure and HLA in healthy donors (dated by TCRdb to the late 2010s). General notes on the study: In an earlier analysis of some 550 of the donors, 276 Gb of sequence data and about 110 million unique TCR beta sequences from some 170 million T cells were reported. Around 300 gigabases of sequencing data and 70 million to 100 million unique TCR sequences were included in an early release covering roughly 600 HLA-typed donors. Of the roughly 400 genotyped donors, approximately 80% were placed in the genetic ancestry cluster associated with self-reported Caucasian donors. The aim of the study was to test whether cataloging public T cell receptors could identify signatures of past pathogen exposure. Using immunosequencing, the study profiled T cell repertoires from 500 to 800 subjects and related those repertoires to cytomegalovirus serostatus. Along with the 666-subject first cohort, a separate validation cohort of 120 different subjects was used. To predict cytomegalovirus infection status, the study brought together high-throughput TCR immunosequencing, statistical association of individual TCRs with disease status, and machine learning. A later analysis re-analyzed previously published TCR beta repertoires from 500 to 700 donors and added high-resolution HLA genotyping to study TCR occurrence patterns. Rather than using new phenotypic data, the later analysis identified candidate immune exposures from TCR beta sequences and from how often those sequences occurred across donors. An earlier analysis of 587 of the donors used high-throughput TCR beta sequencing to judge whether each TCR beta V gene segment behaved as functional or pseudogenic. Alongside the repertoire data, information on donor age, sex, ethnicity and CMV serostatus was compiled. In a later genetic analysis, genome-wide SNP genotypes for about three fifths of the roughly 670 donors were used, and that subset was treated as a discovery cohort. Every repertoire in the discovery cohort had been generated on one and the same sequencing platform. HLA typing covered class I and class II loci at four-digit resolution. The number of donors typed differed by locus, with roughly 620-630 for A, B, C, DRB1 and DQB1, more than 500 for DQA1, approximately 570 for DPA1, and under 490 for DPB1. Several DR-DQ haplotypes were treated as single units for association and clustering because of strong linkage in the cohort. Among approximately 370 genotyped donors of the cohort, an average of about 240,000 unique TCR beta nucleotide sequences was sequenced per donor, of which about 18% were non-productive. Overall results and qualifications from the work: For the cohort, immune exposure information was limited to CMV serostatus. An earlier analysis of approximately 600 of the donors showed that most TCR beta V segments appeared in productive rearrangements either about 87% or about 30% of the time, which broadly matched IMGT annotations. A further reported finding was that TCR beta sequences accurately predicted the HLA-A and HLA-B alleles for most subjects in the first cohort. Most TCR sequences were seen in very few donors, while some public TCRs were found in many individuals. In a later analysis, TCR association rates were found to vary across HLA loci, with the most associated TCRs seen for DRB1 alleles and the fewest for HLA-C alleles. In vitro tests confirmed that three of the cytomegalovirus-associated TCR beta chains recognize cytomegalovirus antigens. Because the 87-base-pair reads could not distinguish some IMGT-functional V segments, including TRBV6-2 and TRBV6-3, those segments were excluded. The earlier analysis of about 600 of the donors excluded roughly 17 rarely observed V segments, including chromosome 9 orphons, because counts were too low. A cluster of highly shared sequence variants was judged likely to be a technical artifact of the sequencing pipeline. Strong co-occurrence of HLA alleles, especially DR and DQ, made assigning TCR associations to individual alleles difficult. Correlated functional status among segregating V segments might be attributable to linkage disequilibrium, but an unknown experimental factor could not be ruled out. A later genetic analysis reported fewer N-insertions in productive TCRs among donors in an Asian-associated ancestry cluster than the roughly 620-donor mean. V-gene and J-gene trimming of TCR beta chains was associated with a missense DCLRE1C variant in a later genetic analysis, and the association was replicated in an independent cohort. HLA typing was unavailable for some donors at each locus, so association tests used only the typed subset. A later analysis found that HLA-associated TCR beta chains were more clonally expanded and had lower generation probabilities than equally common non-associated chains. Most CMV-associated TCR beta chains appeared to be HLA-restricted in a later analysis, and the HLA associations seemed to be driven largely by CMV exposure. In this cohort, only TCR beta chains were sequenced, and detectable features were limited by the absence of alpha or paired-chain data. Roughly uniform sequencing depth across donors was assumed in presence/absence analyses, although this assumption may not hold. Specific HLA alleles were associated with 15,000 to 20,000 TCR beta sequences at a false discovery rate of 0.05 in a later analysis. The authors suggested that the approach could potentially be extended to other disease states and immunological phenotypes. In the study, around 150 TCR beta chains were listed as associated with cytomegalovirus. Several of the top co-occurrence clusters appeared to be linked to parvovirus B19, influenza, CMV and Epstein-Barr virus, according to a later analysis. The classifier was reported to diagnose cytomegalovirus status with high specificity and sensitivity in both the original and validation cohorts.

V is trimmed back by 0 bases and J by 3 bases, and the junction contains 3 bases that no gene match accounts for. CDR1 and CDR2 (SGHRS, YFSETQ) derive from the germline V gene. From cysteine to phenylalanine, the CDR3 is 16 amino acids long. The only DNA kept is the CDR3, 48 bases in frame from the first base. Library generation was performed with the immunoSEQ multiplex PCR assay. For the multiplex PCR, a mixture combining 60 forward primers for TCR Vbeta segments and 13 reverse primers for TCR Jbeta segments was used. A multiplex PCR assay on genomic DNA amplified the CDR3 region of rearranged TCR beta genes. On the Illumina HiSeq System, the amplified TCR beta libraries were sequenced as 87-base-pair reads. The authors' analysis ran thus. Across the 600 to 700 repertoires, a later analysis counted approximately 75 million unique TCR beta chains, 9.5 million to 12 million of which were shared by at least two donors. Raw reads were error-corrected and collapsed into unique sequences by a nearest-neighbor algorithm in which closely related sequences were merged to remove PCR and sequencing errors. Alignment of CDR3 sequences to IMGT reference sequences was used to assign V, D and J gene segments. Each retained sequence needed at least a six-nucleotide match to both a V gene segment and a J gene segment. Rearrangements were classified as productive when the CDR3 lacked stop codons and remained in frame with V and J, and all other rearrangements were classified as non-productive. Following IMGT convention, CDR3 was defined as the stretch from the second conserved V-encoded cysteine to the conserved J-encoded phenylalanine. In an earlier analysis of roughly 580 of the donors, sequences lacking an unambiguous match to a single V gene segment were excluded. An earlier analysis of fewer than 750 of the donors classified V segments as functional when productive rearrangements were above 56.7% and as segregating when the standard deviation between donors was above 5%. To diagnose cytomegalovirus status from the catalog of TCR beta chain sequences, a statistical classification framework was built. V and J gene assignment, in a later analysis, came from comparing TCR nucleotide sequences with IMGT/GENE-DB human TR gene sequences. The TCRdist pipeline was used in a later analysis to assign CDR3 sequences and most-parsimonious VDJ recombination scenarios. In a later analysis, each TCR beta chain was defined by its CDR3 amino acid sequence together with its V-gene family, and reads lacking a unique V-gene family were excluded. To address suspected cross-contamination and a sequencing artifact, a later analysis removed roughly 640 highly shared, low-generation-probability nucleotide sequences. In a later analysis, a clonal expansion index was calculated for each public chain from normalized within-repertoire ranks of inferred template counts. A later analysis computed generation probabilities with a VDJ recombination model fitted to out-of-frame rearrangements, and checked the results against IGoR. In a later analysis, hypergeometric tests were used to score TCR-TCR, TCR-HLA and TCR-CMV co-occurrence, with a repertoire-size bias correction applied to TCR pairs. False discovery rates were estimated in a later analysis by permuting HLA or CMV assignments 20 times. In a later analysis, co-occurring TCRs were grouped with DBSCAN, and TCRdist sequence similarity was added when clustering was performed within HLA-allele-positive subsets. For co-occurrence clustering, repertoires with fewer than 30,000 or more than 120,000 public chains were excluded, along with a handful of repertoires with anomalous nucleotide sharing. TCRdb stores this immuneACCESS table with in-frame sequences only. Part of the clones is absent; in the studies checked, under half of the shortfall reflects unresolved V genes, and no reason is known for the rest. The V and J calls and the clone size are those of that table, but D and trimming were determined from the DNA. Here the sample has roughly 100,000 clones; approximately 64% occur a single time. The ten largest account for more than 4.5% of the sample.

The cohort comprised fewer than 700 healthy bone marrow donors. At the time of sampling, all cohort members were nominally healthy, though unrecorded immune exposures were likely present. Of the 690 or so cohort members, roughly 290 had a positive CMV serostatus and roughly 370 had a negative one, while no CMV serostatus was recorded for the donor. A peripheral blood sample was collected from each donor, and TCR beta sequencing was performed on peripheral blood mononuclear cells. The Qiagen DNeasy Blood Extraction Kit was used to extract genomic DNA from the blood cell samples. Details on this clone: Its antigen remains unidentified. Base qualities are not provided; no much larger clone lies one nucleotide away.

The sequenced sample was PBMCs. Recombination linked TRBV5-1 to TRBJ2-1; 10 central bases correspond to TRBD2. The receptor was isolated from a human donor in good health. The DNA is as follows: TGCGCCAGCAGCTTGGAATCTAGCGGGAGCTACAATGAGCAGTTCTTC. It translates as CASSLESSGSYNEQFF. Reference TRBV5-1 and TRBJ2-1 proteins supply the regions before and after the CDR3; the full variable domain is: KAGVTQTPRYLIKTRGQQVTLSCSPISGHRSVSWYQQTPGQGLQFLFEYFSETQRNKGNFPGRFSGRQFSNSRSEMNVSTLELGDSALYLCASSLESSGSYNEQFFGPGTRLTVL.